This note documents a single T cell receptor beta chain sequence. Its antigen is unknown. The sample comes from a study of cytotoxic CD8 clonotypes in ibrutinib-treated CLL. Study at large: Among the patients, over 9 presented as relapsed/refractory and roughly 14 as treatment-naive; around 18 showed unmutated IGHV. Overall study results and limits: Treatment saw public clonotypes, which were uncommon, either contract or stay stable. Baseline levels of clonality went above those of age-matched healthy donors and moved with circulating CD8+ T-cell counts.

Sequencing was performed with immunoSEQ multiplex PCR; in TCRdb, only in-frame clones are kept and a portion is missing. The data show 250,000 to 350,000 clones, approximately 76% seen once. With V trimmed by 4 bases and J by 4 bases, 10 bases remained unmatched. The CDR3 has 15 amino acids. Germline-derived CDR1 and CDR2 are SGDLS and YYNGEE. Cryopreserved PBMCs were the source of about 2.2 micrograms of genomic DNA, which went to TCR beta libraries. This chain uses TRBV9 with TRBJ2-7, with 8 bases that match TRBD2. The receptor comes from a human donor with chronic lymphocytic leukemia. This material consisted of PBMCs, taken at disease progression, from a patient treated with ibrutinib. This CDR3 reads CASSQSSGGEYEQYF. For the CDR3, the DNA is TGTGCCAGCAGCCAATCCTCGGGAGGGGAGTACGAGCAGTACTTC. Looking up the rest from reference TRBV9 and TRBJ2-7 gives the full variable domain: DSGVTQTPKHLITATGQRVTLRCSPRSGDLSVYWYQQSLDQGLQFLIQYYNGEERAKGNILERFSAQQFPDLHSELNLSSLELGDSALYFCASSQSSGGEYEQYFGPGTRLTVT.